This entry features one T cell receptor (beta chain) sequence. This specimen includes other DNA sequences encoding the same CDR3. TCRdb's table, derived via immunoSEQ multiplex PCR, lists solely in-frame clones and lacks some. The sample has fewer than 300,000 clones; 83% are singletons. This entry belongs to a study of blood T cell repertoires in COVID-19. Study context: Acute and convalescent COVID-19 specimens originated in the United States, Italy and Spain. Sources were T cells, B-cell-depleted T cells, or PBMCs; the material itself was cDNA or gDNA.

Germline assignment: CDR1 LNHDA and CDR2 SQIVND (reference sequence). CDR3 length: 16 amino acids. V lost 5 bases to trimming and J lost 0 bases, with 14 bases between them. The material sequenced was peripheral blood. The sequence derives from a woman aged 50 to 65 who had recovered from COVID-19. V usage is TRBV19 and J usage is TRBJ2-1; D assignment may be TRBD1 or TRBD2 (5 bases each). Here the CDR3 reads CASSLGEPSSYNEQFF. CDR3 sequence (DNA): TGTGCCAGTAGTTTAGGGGAGCCGAGCTCCTACAATGAGCAGTTCTTC.